The 22 T cell receptor beta chains below come from one sample, sequenced in a study of blood T cell repertoires in COVID-19. Sequenced by immunoSEQ multiplex PCR; TCRdb stores in-frame clones only, minus some. This sample has 200,000 to 250,000 clones, with 88% found just once. Sequencing was performed on PBMCs or T cells enriched from blood (not recorded which). The origin of the receptors is a woman in her 30s who had recovered from COVID-19.

The chain combines TRBV18 with TRBJ1-2, with 9 bases lining up with TRBD1. V gave up 6 bases and J gave up 4 bases; unmatched junction bases: 9. CDR1 is KGHSH and CDR2 is LQKENI in the germline V gene. The CDR3 contains 15 residues. The CDR3 is CASSELGQGSYGYTF. As DNA, the CDR3 is TGTGCCAGCTCCGAATTGGGACAGGGTAGCTATGGCTACACCTTC.

This chain links TRBV5-6 with TRBJ1-5; 8 bases fit TRBD1. The germline V gene encodes CDR1 SGHDT and CDR2 YYEEEE. This CDR3 is built from 16 residues. With V trimmed by 0 bases and J by 4 bases, 6 bases remained unmatched. The CDR3: CASSLALTGENQPQHF. Written as DNA, the CDR3 is TGTGCCAGCAGCTTGGCGCTGACAGGGGAAAATCAGCCCCAGCATTTT.

V is TRBV9 and J is TRBJ2-7; 12 bases are shared with TRBD1. V lost 6 bases, J lost 2 bases, and 12 bases stayed unmatched. This CDR3 is built from 17 residues. The germline gives CDR1 SGDLS, CDR2 YYNGEE. DNA for the CDR3: TGTGCCAGCAAGGGGACAGGGGGCCCAAAGAGGGCCTACGAGCAGTACTTC. Its translation: CASKGTGGPKRAYEQYF.

The chain recombines TRBV15 with TRBJ1-2; D gene uncertain. Germline values: CDR1 LNHNV, CDR2 YYDKDF (reference sequence). The CDR3 totals 15 residues. V shed 5 bases and J shed 4 bases, with 17 bases lying between them. CDR3 bases: TGTGCCACCAGCCATGAGGGCCAGCCCTTCTATGGCTACACCTTC. Protein: CATSHEGQPFYGYTF.

The chain carries TRBV4-1 and TRBJ2-3, with 7 bases identical to TRBD1. The ends lost 2 bases at V and 0 bases at J; junction bases unmatched: 8. The length of the CDR3 is 17 residues. Germline V gene lookup returns CDR1 MGHRA and CDR2 YSYEKL. CDR3 sequence (DNA): TGCGCCAGCAGCCAACCTCCGGACAGGTCTAGCACAGATACGCAGTATTTT. This translates into CASSQPPDRSSTDTQYF.

The chain carries TRBV2 and TRBJ2-7; TRBD1 aligns across 8 bases. The V gene end was trimmed by 0 bases and the J gene end by 5 bases; junction bases not matched to a gene: 9. CDR1 is SNHLY and CDR2 is FYNNEI in the germline V gene. The CDR3 sequence is 16 residues long. The CDR3 DNA sequence: TGTGCCAGCAGTGAAGCGCGAGTCCAGGGGGCCGACGAGCAGTACTTC. It translates to CASSEARVQGADEQYF.

In this sample, this clone turned up once. CDR3 nucleotides: TGCAGCGTTGCGAGTGGAGTGAATGAAAAACTGTTTTTT. It yields the protein CSVASGVNEKLFF. The rearrangement uses TRBV29-1 and TRBJ1-4, with D unclear. The V gene's germline CDR1 is SQVTM and CDR2 ANQGSEA. The CDR3 consists of 13 residues. V was cut by 4 bases and J by 5 bases, with 11 bases left in between.

The chain couples TRBV5-1 to TRBJ2-7; 8 bases line up with TRBD1. The CDR3 contains 14 residues. The germline V gene encodes CDR1 SGHRS and CDR2 YFSETQ. After removal of 2 bases from V and 1 base from J, the junction contained 2 bases not matched to a gene. The CDR3 is CASSFGQGSYEQYF. The CDR3, as DNA: TGCGCCAGCAGCTTTGGACAGGGATCCTACGAGCAGTACTTC.

The rearrangement links TRBV29-1 to TRBJ1-1; D is perhaps TRBD1 (6 bases). The V gene lost 5 bases and the J gene lost 2 bases, with 12 bases spanning the gap. Germline CDR1 reads SQVTM; CDR2 reads ANQGSEA. The CDR3 loop spans 13 amino acids. CDR3 bases: TGCAGCGTTACGGCCAGGGGCAACACTGAAGCTTTCTTT. Translating it yields CSVTARGNTEAFF.

This clone showed up just a few times. The CDR3 DNA reads as TGTGCCAGCAGTCAGACAGCAAACACTGAAGCTTTCTTT. It is translated as CASSQTANTEAFF. The chain employs TRBV12-3 or TRBV12-4 and TRBJ1-1; possible D gene TRBD1, 5 bases. CDR3 length: 13 amino acids. Between the trimmed V and J ends, which lost 5 bases and 2 bases, there was a span of 9 bases.

The chain joins TRBV5-1 to TRBJ1-2; D is ambiguous. Trimming pared 0 bases from V and 8 bases from J, leaving 14 bases between. This CDR3 comprises 14 residues. Germline V gene lookup returns CDR1 SGHRS and CDR2 YFSETQ. CDR3 nucleotides: TGCGCCAGCAGCTTGGCCGCCAGCCCCGGGGGCTACACCTTC. It specifies CASSLAASPGGYTF. Full variable domain (rest looked up from reference TRBV5-1 and TRBJ1-2): KAGVTQTPRYLIKTRGQQVTLSCSPISGHRSVSWYQQTPGQGLQFLFEYFSETQRNKGNFPGRFSGRQFSNSRSEMNVSTLELGDSALYLCASSLAASPGGYTFGSGTRLTVV.

The genes are TRBV12-3 or TRBV12-4 and TRBJ1-3, with 7 bases matching TRBD1. The V segment lost 7 bases and the J segment 2 bases; nucleotides outside the gene matches: 2. This CDR3 is built from 13 residues. DNA for the CDR3: TGTGCCAGCAAAAGGGGGCCTGGAAACACCATATATTTT. Translated: CASKRGPGNTIYF.

This rearrangement joins TRBV25-1 to TRBJ1-2; D gene uncertain. CDR3 length: 13 amino acids. The germline gives CDR1 MGHDK, CDR2 SYGVNS. The V and J ends lost 3 bases and 5 bases respectively, with 10 bases between them. The CDR3 sequence: CASSEAGIYGYTF. In DNA form, the CDR3 reads TGTGCCAGCAGTGAGGCGGGGATTTATGGCTACACCTTC.

The rearrangement uses TRBV4-2 and TRBJ1-6; TRBD1 agrees at 7 bases. J gave up 10 bases and V 0 bases, and 12 bases lay outside the gene matches. The CDR3 has 17 residues. The germline gives CDR1 LGHNA, CDR2 YNFKEQ. In DNA form, the CDR3 reads TGTGCCAGCAGCCAAGAAACGGCGGGGACAGCCATATCACCCCTCCACTTT. This gives the protein CASSQETAGTAISPLHF.

The V gene is TRBV5-4, the J gene TRBJ1-2; 8 bases align to TRBD1. Unmatched junction bases numbered 10, after V lost 4 bases and J lost 5 bases. This CDR3 is 15 amino acids long. CDR1 is SGHNT, CDR2 YYREEE, per germline (reference sequence). The CDR3 protein is CASSLKGQATYGYTF. CDR3 nucleotides: TGTGCCAGCAGCCTAAAGGGACAGGCGACTTATGGCTACACCTTC.

This chain connects TRBV2 to TRBJ1-5, with 7 bases lining up with TRBD1. The CDR3 loop spans 15 amino acids. J lost 4 bases, V lost 4 bases, and 7 bases had no gene match. Per the germline V gene, CDR1 is SNHLY and CDR2 is FYNNEI. The CDR3 loop is CASSGQGGRNQPQHF. The CDR3 DNA follows: TGTGCCAGCAGTGGACAGGGAGGTAGAAATCAGCCCCAGCATTTT.

J is TRBJ2-2 and V is TRBV9; no clear D. The CDR3 totals 16 residues. Germline V gives CDR1 SGDLS, CDR2 YYNGEE. V was pared by 4 bases and J by 6 bases, with 19 bases between. CDR3 nucleotides: TGTGCCAGCAGCCCCCAATCTGGTAGTGTTTCCGGGGAGCTGTTTTTT. It encodes CASSPQSGSVSGELFF.

The V call is TRBV5-4, the J call TRBJ2-1; 7 positions match TRBD1. Losses at the gene ends were 0 bases for V and 4 bases for J; bases not matched to a gene: 7. Looked up from germline, CDR1 is SGHNT and CDR2 is YYREEE (reference sequence). The CDR3 contains 16 residues. The CDR3 DNA reads TGTGCCAGCAGCTTGGACAGGGGACCTTTTTACAATGAGCAGTTCTTC. Its protein is CASSLDRGPFYNEQFF.

This clone was seen once. This chain links TRBV7-6 with TRBJ2-2, with a tentative D call TRBD2 (6 bases). The V end lost 5 bases, the J end lost 4 bases, and 14 bases lay between the germline ends. The CDR3 is made up of 15 amino acids. CDR1 and CDR2 (germline): SGHVS, FNYEAQ. The CDR3 DNA reads as TGTGCCAGCAGCCGCGGGACTCCCGCCACCGGGGAGCTGTTTTTT. Amino acid sequence: CASSRGTPATGELFF.

The chain recombines TRBV6-2 or TRBV6-3 with TRBJ2-7, with a possible D match to TRBD2 (5 bases). From germline, CDR1 is MNHEY and CDR2 SVGEGT. Trimming pared 5 bases from V and 3 bases from J, leaving 11 bases between. The CDR3 runs to 13 residues. The CDR3 bases are TGTGCCAGCAGTCGAGGACTCGACTACGAGCAGTACTTC. Translated: CASSRGLDYEQYF.

The rearrangement links TRBV5-5 to TRBJ1-5; a possible D gene is TRBD1 (5 bases). The CDR3 spans 15 residues. Germline V gene lookup returns CDR1 SGHKS and CDR2 YYEKEE (reference sequence). Trimming cost V 0 bases and J 4 bases, with 11 bases left between them. The CDR3 here is CASSLEWGGNQPQHF. As DNA, the CDR3 is TGTGCCAGCAGCTTGGAGTGGGGGGGTAATCAGCCCCAGCATTTT.

The chain combines TRBV4-3 with TRBJ2-1; perhaps TRBD1 as D (6 bases). The CDR3 runs 13 residues. Deletions cut 2 bases from V and 8 bases from J, with 10 bases between. Germline-derived CDR1 and CDR2 are LGHNA and YSLEER. The CDR3 coding sequence is TGCGCCAGCAGCCAAACTACAGGGTATGAGCAGTTCTTC. It specifies CASSQTTGYEQFF.